This T cell receptor (beta chain) was sequenced during a study of human T cells and chemical hapten exposure (dated by TCRdb to the early 2020s). Looking at the study overall: For sensitization, 2% DPC in acetone was applied to a 2 cm by 2 cm area of upper inner arm skin. Patients additionally received weekly therapeutic DPC doses to the scalp throughout the approximately 25-week study period. Patch tests used Finn chambers with 0.01% DPC on the upper back, scored after 6 days by International Contact Dermatitis Research Group standards. The patient cohort, mostly female, included alopecia areata with under or over 50% scalp involvement, alopecia totalis and alopecia universalis. Libraries were pooled for sequencing, and variation in per-sample TCR yields was attributed mainly to small differences in library volumes within the pool. This study followed changes in the peripheral blood TCR repertoire in vivo during primary and secondary sensitization of alopecia patients to the hapten diphenylcyclopropenone (DPC). Blood was sampled from patients pre-sensitization (week 0) and at 2, 6 and about 24 weeks after DPC sensitization. For TCR sequencing, blood came from twenty-nine alopecia patients at anywhere from one to four time points (pre-sensitization, 2, 6 and 24 weeks). What the study reported, not specific to this receptor: All patients had alopecia, a presumed autoimmune disease, so their immune response might differ from that of healthy individuals. Repeated subsampling changed both the strength of the expansion versus patch-test correlation and the threshold at which the correlation became significant. Expanded TCRs formed significantly more large CDR3 similarity clusters than pre-sensitization or healthy control sets, consistent with antigen-driven responses. Patch test score correlated positively with the number of PT1 expanded TCRs, reaching significance at thresholds 8, 16 and 32 but not at 4. The number of TCRs above 1 in 1000 frequency did not change with DPC sensitization; there was no evidence of global repertoire structure alterations.

This clonotype was detected ten times or more. No antigen is known for it. The record has no base qualities; no much larger clone is one base away. The method was RACE. TCRdb lists the instrument as NextSeq 500. During library preparation, unique molecular identifiers were attached to individual cDNA molecules so that TCRs could be counted quantitatively and reproducibly. Both TCR alpha and TCR beta chains were sequenced from each blood RNA sample. On the authors' methods: The median number of TCRs per sample was 85,000 to 100,000, ranging from about 23,224 to 690,600. The Decombinator software suite was used to annotate the V, J and CDR3 of the TCR reads. Every sample was subsampled to the same number of TCRs (28,000) for the PS versus PT1 abundance plots. TCRs were defined as expanded if absent before sensitization and observed at least eight times at the 2-week time point. TCRdb cleaned the public reads at Q25 with fastp, built clones with MiXCR and kept in-frame beta chains. Rows matching on CDR3 protein sequence are summarized as one entry with the most common DNA and genes. These V and J calls rely on TCRdb rather than the paper's analysis. In all, the sample holds more than 300,000 distinct CDR3 sequences, and around 5.5% of those were seen once. The ten largest clones capture more than 8% of the sample.

What this sample's time point label stands for: pre-sensitization, week 0. Sample treatment or condition, as interpreted from the label and publication: therapeutic diphenylcyclopropenone sensitization with weekly scalp DPC. At each patch-test visit, blood was drawn before the patch test was applied. Patients were eligible if aged 18 to 70, diagnosed with alopecia and judged suitable for DPC therapy, and pregnant patients were excluded. Unfractionated whole blood was collected in Tempus Blood RNA tubes, and total RNA was extracted from that blood. Source: whole blood, taken in connection with sensitization to the hapten diphenylcyclopropenone (DPC). The sequence was obtained from a woman under 30 with alopecia areata. Some clones in this sample may be carry-over from other donors' samples.

The bases are TGCAGTGCTATTGATCCCGGGGAAAAACTGTTTTTT. Translated, this is CSAIDPGEKLFF. In this chain, TRBV20-1 is recombined with TRBJ1-4; the D gene cannot be resolved reliably. V loses 4 bases of germline sequence and J loses 8 bases, and the interval between the two ends is 11 bases. The CDR3 sequence holds 12 residues, the cysteine and phenylalanine included. Here the CDR3 DNA is all that survives: 36 bases in frame from base 1. Reading the germline V gene (reference sequence) gives CDR1 DFQATT and CDR2 SNEGSKA.